This T cell receptor beta chain was identified during a study of blood T cell repertoires in COVID-19. Study at large: The samples span acute and convalescent COVID-19 from the United States, Italy and Spain. T cells, B-cell-depleted T cells, or PBMCs provided the cDNA or gDNA that served as material.

Trimming pared 7 bases from V and 4 bases from J, leaving 13 bases between. Germline V gene lookup returns CDR1 LNHDA and CDR2 SQIVND (reference sequence). The CDR3 has 13 residues. Per the original methods: Amplification of reference gene primers provided the estimated nucleated cell counts. Measured with immunoSEQ multiplex PCR; TCRdb has only the in-frame clones, and not every one. The V and J calls and clone size are taken from that table; D and trimming were inferred from the DNA. The sample includes around 200,000 clones, roughly four fifths of them seen just once. This clonotype was obtained from a man in his fifties or sixties with active or convalescent COVID-19. The sample taken for sequencing was peripheral blood. The rearrangement uses TRBV19 and TRBJ1-2; D not certain. CDR3 nucleotide sequence: TGTGCCAGTACGGATCGAGGTGGCTATGGCTACACCTTC. Residues: CASTDRGGYGYTF.